The TCR beta chain under discussion was sequenced for a study of blood T cell repertoires in COVID-19. Generated by immunoSEQ multiplex PCR, the TCRdb table keeps only in-frame clones and is missing some. Among 150,000 to 200,000 clones listed, about 90% were seen once. The source is a woman between 65 and 79 years old with acute or convalescent COVID-19. Sequenced input: peripheral blood.

The CDR3 DNA is TGTGCCAGCAGCTTGTCCGGGGGGACCTCCTACAATGAGCAGTTCTTC. Its translation is CASSLSGGTSYNEQFF. V gene TRBV5-4 combines with J gene TRBJ2-1; the match to TRBD2 covers 7 bases. This CDR3 spans 16 amino acids. Germline CDR1 SGHNT, CDR2 YYREEE (reference sequence). The ends lost 1 base at V and 0 bases at J; junction bases unmatched: 4.